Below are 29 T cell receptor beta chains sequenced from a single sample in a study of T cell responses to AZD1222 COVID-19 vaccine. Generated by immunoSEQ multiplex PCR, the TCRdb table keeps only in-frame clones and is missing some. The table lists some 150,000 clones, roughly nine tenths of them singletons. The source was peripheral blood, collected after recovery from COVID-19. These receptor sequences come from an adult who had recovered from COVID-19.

As DNA, the CDR3 is TGTGCCAGTAGTTACCGTATCTATGGCTACACCTTC. Translated: CASSYRIYGYTF. The J gene is TRBJ1-2, the V gene TRBV19; no clear D. The CDR3 runs to 12 residues. Germline assignment: CDR1 LNHDA and CDR2 SQIVND (reference sequence). Trimming shortened V by 5 bases and J by 4 bases, and 8 bases separated the two germline ends.

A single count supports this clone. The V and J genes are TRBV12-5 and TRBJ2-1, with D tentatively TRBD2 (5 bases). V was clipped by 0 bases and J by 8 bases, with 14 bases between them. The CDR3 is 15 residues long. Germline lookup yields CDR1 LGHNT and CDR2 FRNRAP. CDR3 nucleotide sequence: TGTGCTAGTGGTTTGGTGGTAGGGCCCGGGGATGAGCAGTTCTTC. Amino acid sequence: CASGLVVGPGDEQFF.

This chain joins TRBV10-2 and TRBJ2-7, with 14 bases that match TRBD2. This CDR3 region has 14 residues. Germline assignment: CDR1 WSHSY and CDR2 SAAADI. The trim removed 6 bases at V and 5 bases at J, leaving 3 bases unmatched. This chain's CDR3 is CASRGTSGSHEQYF. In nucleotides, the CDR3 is TGCGCCAGCAGGGGGACTAGCGGGAGCCACGAGCAGTACTTC.

The CDR3 here is CASRSGLETQYF. The DNA for the CDR3 is TGTGCCAGCCGCAGCGGGTTGGAGACCCAGTACTTC. V and J are TRBV28 and TRBJ2-5; possibly TRBD2 for D (6 bases). CDR3 length equals 12 residues. Trimming took off 8 bases at V and 5 bases at J, with 12 bases between the two ends. In germline, CDR1 is MDHEN, CDR2 SYDVKM.

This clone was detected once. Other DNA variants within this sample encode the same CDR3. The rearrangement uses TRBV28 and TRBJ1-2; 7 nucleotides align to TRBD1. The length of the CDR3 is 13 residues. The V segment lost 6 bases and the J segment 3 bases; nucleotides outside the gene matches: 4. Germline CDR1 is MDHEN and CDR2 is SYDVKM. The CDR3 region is CASSLTGDYGYTF. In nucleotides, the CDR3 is TGTGCCAGCAGCCTCACAGGGGACTATGGCTACACCTTC.

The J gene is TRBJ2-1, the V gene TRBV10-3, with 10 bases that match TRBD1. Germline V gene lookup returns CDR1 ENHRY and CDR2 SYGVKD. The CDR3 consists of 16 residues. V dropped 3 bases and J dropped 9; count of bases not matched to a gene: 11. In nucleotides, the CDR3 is TGTGCCATCAGTGACCCGTCCCGGGACAGGGGAAGTGAGCAGTTCTTC. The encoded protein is CAISDPSRDRGSEQFF.

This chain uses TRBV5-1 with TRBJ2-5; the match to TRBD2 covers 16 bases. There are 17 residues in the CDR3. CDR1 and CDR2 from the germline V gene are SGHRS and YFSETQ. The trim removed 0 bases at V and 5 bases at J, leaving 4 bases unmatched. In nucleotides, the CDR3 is TGCGCCAGCAGCTTGGCCGGGACTAGCGGGGGGGCGGAGACCCAGTACTTC. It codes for CASSLAGTSGGAETQYF.

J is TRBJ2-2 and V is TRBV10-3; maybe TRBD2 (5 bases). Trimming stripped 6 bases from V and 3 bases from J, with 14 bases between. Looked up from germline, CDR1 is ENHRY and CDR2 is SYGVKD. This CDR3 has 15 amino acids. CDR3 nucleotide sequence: TGTGCCATCAGGCCGGAGGCTCCGGACACCGGGGAGCTGTTTTTT. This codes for CAIRPEAPDTGELFF.

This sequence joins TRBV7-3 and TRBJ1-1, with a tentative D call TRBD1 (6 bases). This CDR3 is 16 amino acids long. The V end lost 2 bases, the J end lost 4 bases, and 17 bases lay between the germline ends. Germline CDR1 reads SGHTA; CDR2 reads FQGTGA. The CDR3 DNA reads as TGTGCCAGCAGCTTAGGACGGGGGGCCGGAATCACTGAAGCTTTCTTT. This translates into CASSLGRGAGITEAFF. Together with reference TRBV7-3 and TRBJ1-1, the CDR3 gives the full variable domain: GAGVSQTPSNKVTEKGKYVELRCDPISGHTALYWYRQSLGQGPEFLIYFQGTGAADDSGLPNDRFFAVRPEGSVSTLKIQRTERGDSAVYLCASSLGRGAGITEAFFGQGTRLTVV.

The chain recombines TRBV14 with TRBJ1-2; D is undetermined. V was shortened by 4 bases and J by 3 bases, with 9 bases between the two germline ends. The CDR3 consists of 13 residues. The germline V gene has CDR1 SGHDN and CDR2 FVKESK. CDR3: CASSLKAHYGYTF. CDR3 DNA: TGTGCCAGCAGCCTAAAAGCTCACTATGGCTACACCTTC. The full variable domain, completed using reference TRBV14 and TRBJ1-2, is EAGVTQFPSHSVIEKGQTVTLRCDPISGHDNLYWYRRVMGKEIKFLLHFVKESKQDESGMPNNRFLAERTGGTYSTLKVQPAELEDSGVYFCASSLKAHYGYTFGSGTRLTVV.

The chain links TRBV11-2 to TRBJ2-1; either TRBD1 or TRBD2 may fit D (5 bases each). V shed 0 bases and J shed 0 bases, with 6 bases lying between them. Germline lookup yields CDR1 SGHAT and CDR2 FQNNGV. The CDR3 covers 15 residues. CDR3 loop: CASSLERGSYNEQFF. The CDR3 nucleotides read TGTGCCAGCAGCTTAGAGAGGGGCTCCTACAATGAGCAGTTCTTC.

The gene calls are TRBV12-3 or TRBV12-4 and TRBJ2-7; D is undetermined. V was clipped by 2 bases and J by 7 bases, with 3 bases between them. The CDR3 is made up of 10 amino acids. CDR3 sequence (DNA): TGTGCCAGCAGTTTAAGGGAGCAGTACTTC. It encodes CASSLREQYF.

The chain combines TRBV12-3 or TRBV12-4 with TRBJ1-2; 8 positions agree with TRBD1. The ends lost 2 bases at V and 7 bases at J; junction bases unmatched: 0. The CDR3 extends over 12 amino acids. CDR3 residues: CASSLQGAGYTF. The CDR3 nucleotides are TGTGCCAGCAGTTTACAGGGGGCTGGCTACACCTTC.

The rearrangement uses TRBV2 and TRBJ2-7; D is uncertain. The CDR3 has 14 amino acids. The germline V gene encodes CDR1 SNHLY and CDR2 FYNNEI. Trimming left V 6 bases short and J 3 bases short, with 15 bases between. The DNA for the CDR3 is TGTGCCAGCAGGGGTTGGACGGTAAACTACGAGCAGTACTTC. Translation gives CASRGWTVNYEQYF. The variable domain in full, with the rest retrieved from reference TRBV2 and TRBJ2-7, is EPEVTQTPSHQVTQMGQEVILRCVPISNHLYFYWYRQILGQKVEFLVSFYNNEISEKSEIFDDQFSVERPDGSNFTLKIRSTKLEDSAMYFCASRGWTVNYEQYFGPGTRLTVT.

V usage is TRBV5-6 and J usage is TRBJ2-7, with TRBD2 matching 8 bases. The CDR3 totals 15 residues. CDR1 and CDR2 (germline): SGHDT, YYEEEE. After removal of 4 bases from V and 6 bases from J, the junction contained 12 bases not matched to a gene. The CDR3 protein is CASSPAGAAGSEQYF. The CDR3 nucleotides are TGTGCCAGCAGCCCAGCGGGGGCCGCCGGGAGCGAGCAGTACTTC.

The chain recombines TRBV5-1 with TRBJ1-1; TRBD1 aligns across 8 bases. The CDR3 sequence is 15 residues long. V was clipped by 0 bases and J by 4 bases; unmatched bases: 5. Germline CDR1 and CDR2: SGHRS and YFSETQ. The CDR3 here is CASSLAQGAGTEAFF. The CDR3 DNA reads TGCGCCAGCAGCTTGGCCCAGGGGGCCGGCACTGAAGCTTTCTTT.

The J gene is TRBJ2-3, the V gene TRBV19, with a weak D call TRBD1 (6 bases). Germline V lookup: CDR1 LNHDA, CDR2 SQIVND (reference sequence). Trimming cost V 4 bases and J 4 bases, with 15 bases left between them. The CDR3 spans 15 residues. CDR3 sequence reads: CASSTGQPRPDTQYF. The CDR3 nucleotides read TGTGCCAGTAGTACTGGACAGCCTCGGCCAGATACGCAGTATTTT.

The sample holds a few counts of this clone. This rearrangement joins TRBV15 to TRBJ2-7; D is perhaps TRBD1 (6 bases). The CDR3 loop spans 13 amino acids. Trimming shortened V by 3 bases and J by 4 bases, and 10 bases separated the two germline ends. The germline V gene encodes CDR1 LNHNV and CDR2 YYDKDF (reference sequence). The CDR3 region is CATSSQQGYEQYF. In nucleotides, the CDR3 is TGTGCCACCAGCAGCCAACAGGGATACGAGCAGTACTTC.

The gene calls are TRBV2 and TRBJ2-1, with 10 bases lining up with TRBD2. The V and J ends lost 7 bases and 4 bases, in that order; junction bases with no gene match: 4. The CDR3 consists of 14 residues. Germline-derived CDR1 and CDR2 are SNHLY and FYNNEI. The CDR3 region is CASTQREGYNEQFF. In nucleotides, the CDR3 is TGTGCCAGCACACAGCGGGAGGGATACAATGAGCAGTTCTTC.

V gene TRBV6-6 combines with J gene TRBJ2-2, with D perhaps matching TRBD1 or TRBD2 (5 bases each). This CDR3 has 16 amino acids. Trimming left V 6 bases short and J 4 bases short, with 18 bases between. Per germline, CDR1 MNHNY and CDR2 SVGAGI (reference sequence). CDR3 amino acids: CASSRSGSRSTGELFF. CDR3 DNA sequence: TGTGCCAGCAGCCGATCAGGGAGTCGTAGCACCGGGGAGCTGTTTTTT.

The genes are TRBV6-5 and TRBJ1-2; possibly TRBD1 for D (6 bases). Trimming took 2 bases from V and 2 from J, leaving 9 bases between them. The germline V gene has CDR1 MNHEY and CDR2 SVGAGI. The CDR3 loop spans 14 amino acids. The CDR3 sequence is CASSYGDRNYGYTF. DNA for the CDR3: TGTGCCAGCAGTTACGGAGACAGGAACTATGGCTACACCTTC.

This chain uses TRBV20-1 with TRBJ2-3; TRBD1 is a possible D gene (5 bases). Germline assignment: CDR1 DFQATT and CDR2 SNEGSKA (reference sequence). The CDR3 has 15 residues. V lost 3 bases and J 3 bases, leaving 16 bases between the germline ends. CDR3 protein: CSASPQGGKTDTQYF. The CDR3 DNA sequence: TGCAGTGCTAGTCCCCAGGGTGGAAAAACAGATACGCAGTATTTT.

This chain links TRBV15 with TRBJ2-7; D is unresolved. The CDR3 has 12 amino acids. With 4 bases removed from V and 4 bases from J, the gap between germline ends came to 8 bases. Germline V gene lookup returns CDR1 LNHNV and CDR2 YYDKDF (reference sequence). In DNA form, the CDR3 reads TGTGCCACCAGCATAGGTTATTACGAGCAGTACTTC. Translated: CATSIGYYEQYF.

The CDR3 region is CASPGPVRECREVSIQYF. The CDR3 nucleotides are TGCGCCAGCCCTGGTCCGGTAAGGGAGTGTAGGGAGGTCAGCATTCAGTACTTC. The V call is TRBV5-1, the J call TRBJ2-4, with D possibly being TRBD2 (6 bases). Trimming took off 7 bases at V and 9 bases at J, with 32 bases between the two ends. Germline V CDR1 and CDR2: SGHRS, YFSETQ. CDR3 size: 18 residues.

As DNA, the CDR3 is TGTGCCAGCAGTATCCTTTCTGGCGGGACTTCCTACGAGCAGTACTTC. Its protein product is CASSILSGGTSYEQYF. The genes are TRBV28 and TRBJ2-7; tentatively, D is TRBD2 (6 bases). CDR3 size: 16 residues. The germline V gene has CDR1 MDHEN and CDR2 SYDVKM. Deletions cut 5 bases from V and 1 base from J, with 18 bases between.

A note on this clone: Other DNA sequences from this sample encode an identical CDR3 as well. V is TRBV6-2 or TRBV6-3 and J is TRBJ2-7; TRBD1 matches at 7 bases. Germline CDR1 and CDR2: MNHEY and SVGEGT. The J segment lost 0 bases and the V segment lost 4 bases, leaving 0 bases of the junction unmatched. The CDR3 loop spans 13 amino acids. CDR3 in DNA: TGTGCCAGCAGTTGGGACAGCTCCTACGAGCAGTACTTC. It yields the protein CASSWDSSYEQYF.

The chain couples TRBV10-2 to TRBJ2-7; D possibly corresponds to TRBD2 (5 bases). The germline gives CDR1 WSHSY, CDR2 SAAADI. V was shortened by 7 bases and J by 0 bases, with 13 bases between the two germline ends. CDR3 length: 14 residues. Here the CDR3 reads CASIGGFSSYEQYF. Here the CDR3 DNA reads TGCGCCAGCATCGGCGGGTTCAGCTCCTACGAGCAGTACTTC.

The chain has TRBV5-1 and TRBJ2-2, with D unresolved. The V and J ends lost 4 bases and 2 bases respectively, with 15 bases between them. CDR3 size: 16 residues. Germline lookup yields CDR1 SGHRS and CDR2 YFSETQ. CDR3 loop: CASSRADKANTGELFF. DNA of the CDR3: TGCGCCAGCAGCCGTGCGGATAAAGCCAACACCGGGGAGCTGTTTTTT.

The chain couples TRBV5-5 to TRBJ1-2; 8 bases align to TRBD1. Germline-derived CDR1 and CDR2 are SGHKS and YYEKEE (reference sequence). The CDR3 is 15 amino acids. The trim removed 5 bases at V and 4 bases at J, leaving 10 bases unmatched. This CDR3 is CASRPGGGTSYGYTF. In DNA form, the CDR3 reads TGTGCCAGCAGGCCAGGGGGCGGGACAAGCTATGGCTACACCTTC.